This T cell receptor beta chain appears in the sequencing data of a study of blood T cell repertoires in COVID-19. Study-level background: PBMCs, B-cell-depleted T cells, or T cells were the source of the cDNA or gDNA that made up the material.

The length of the CDR3 is 18 residues. Germline V CDR1 and CDR2: SGDLS, YYNGEE. V was pared by 0 bases and J by 7 bases, with 23 bases between. Sequencing used immunoSEQ multiplex PCR; TCRdb keeps in-frame clones, though not all of them. The table shows about 55,000 clones, with around 83% occurring only once. The sequenced sample was peripheral blood. This sequence originates from a woman aged 60-70 years with acute or convalescent COVID-19. V is TRBV9 and J is TRBJ2-1, with D tentatively TRBD2 (7 bases). The CDR3 DNA reads TGTGCCAGCAGCGTAGTGAGTTTAGGGGGAGGGCCCCGGAATGAGCAGTTCTTC. As protein: CASSVVSLGGGPRNEQFF.